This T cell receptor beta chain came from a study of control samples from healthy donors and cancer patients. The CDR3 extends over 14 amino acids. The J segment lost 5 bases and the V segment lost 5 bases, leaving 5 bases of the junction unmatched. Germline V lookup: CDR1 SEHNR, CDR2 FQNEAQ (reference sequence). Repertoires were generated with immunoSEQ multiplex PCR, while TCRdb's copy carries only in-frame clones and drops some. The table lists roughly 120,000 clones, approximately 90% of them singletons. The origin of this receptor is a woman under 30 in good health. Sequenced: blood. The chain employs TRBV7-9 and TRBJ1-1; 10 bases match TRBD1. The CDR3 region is CASSVPGQGTEAFF. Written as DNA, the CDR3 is TGTGCCAGCAGCGTACCGGGACAGGGGACTGAAGCTTTCTTT.